In its sample, the clone carrying this TCR beta chain was seen once. This entry belongs to a study of cytomegalovirus exposure and HLA in healthy donors. V was pared by 0 bases and J by 1 base, with 10 bases between. The germline V gene has CDR1 SGDLS and CDR2 YYNGEE. There are 15 residues in the CDR3. PCR employed 60 Vbeta and 13 Jbeta primers. Assay used: immunoSEQ multiplex PCR; TCRdb lists only in-frame clones, some missing. The profile shows roughly 99,000 clones, more than 60% of them singletons. This chain joins TRBV9 and TRBJ1-1; D is unresolved. This sequence originates from a man aged 55 to 70 in good health and CMV-seropositive. Material for sequencing was PBMCs. The CDR3 region is CASSVGGLENTEAFF. CDR3 sequence (DNA): TGTGCCAGCAGCGTAGGAGGATTAGAGAACACTGAAGCTTTCTTT.